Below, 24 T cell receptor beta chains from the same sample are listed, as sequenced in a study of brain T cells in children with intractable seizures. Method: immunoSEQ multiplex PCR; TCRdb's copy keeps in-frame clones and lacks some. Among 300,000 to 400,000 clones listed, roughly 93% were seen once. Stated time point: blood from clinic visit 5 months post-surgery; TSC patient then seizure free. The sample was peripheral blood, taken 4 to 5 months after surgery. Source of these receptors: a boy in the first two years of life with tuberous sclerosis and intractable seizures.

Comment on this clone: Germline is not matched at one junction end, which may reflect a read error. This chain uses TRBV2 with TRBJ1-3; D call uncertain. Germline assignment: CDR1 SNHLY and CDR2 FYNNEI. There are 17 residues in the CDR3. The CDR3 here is CASTEDSDVLSGNTIYF. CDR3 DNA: TGTGCCAGCACTGAAGACTCGGACGTCCTCTCTGGAAACACCATATATTTT.

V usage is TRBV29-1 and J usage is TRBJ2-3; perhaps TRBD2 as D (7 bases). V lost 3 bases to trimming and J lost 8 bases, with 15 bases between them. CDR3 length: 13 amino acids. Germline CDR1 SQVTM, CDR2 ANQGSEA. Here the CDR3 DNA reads TGCAGCGTTGATACTCAAAGGGGGGGTACGCAGTATTTT. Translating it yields CSVDTQRGGTQYF.

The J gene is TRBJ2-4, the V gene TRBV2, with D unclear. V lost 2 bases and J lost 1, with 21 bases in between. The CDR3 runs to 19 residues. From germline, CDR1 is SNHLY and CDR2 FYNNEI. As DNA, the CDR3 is TGTGCCAGCAGTGAAAGGGCAGGTACTGCCACGTTTGCCAAAAACATTCAGTACTTC. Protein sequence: CASSERAGTATFAKNIQYF. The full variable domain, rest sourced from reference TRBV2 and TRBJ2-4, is EPEVTQTPSHQVTQMGQEVILRCVPISNHLYFYWYRQILGQKVEFLVSFYNNEISEKSEIFDDQFSVERPDGSNFTLKIRSTKLEDSAMYFCASSERAGTATFAKNIQYFGAGTRLSVL.

The chain's CDR3 is CASSYYEKQGLETQYF. CDR3 DNA: TGTGCCAGCAGTTACTACGAGAAACAGGGGTTGGAGACCCAGTACTTC. This sequence joins TRBV6-2 or TRBV6-3 and TRBJ2-5; the match to TRBD1 covers 7 bases. Looked up from germline, CDR1 is MNHEY and CDR2 is SVGEGT. The trim removed 1 base at V and 5 bases at J, leaving 10 bases unmatched. This CDR3 region has 16 residues.

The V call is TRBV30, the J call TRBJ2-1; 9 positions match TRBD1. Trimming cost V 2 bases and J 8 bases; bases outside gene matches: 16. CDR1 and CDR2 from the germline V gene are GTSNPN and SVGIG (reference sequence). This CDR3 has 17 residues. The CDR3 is CAWSPLGGQGWKDEQFF. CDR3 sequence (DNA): TGTGCCTGGAGTCCCCTGGGGGGACAGGGATGGAAGGATGAGCAGTTCTTC.

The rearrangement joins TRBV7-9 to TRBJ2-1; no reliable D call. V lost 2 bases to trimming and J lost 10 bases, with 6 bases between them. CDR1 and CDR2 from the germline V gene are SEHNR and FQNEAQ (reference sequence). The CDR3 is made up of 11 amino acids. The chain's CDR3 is CASSLNGEQFF. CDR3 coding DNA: TGTGCCAGCAGCTTAAATGGAGAGCAGTTCTTC.

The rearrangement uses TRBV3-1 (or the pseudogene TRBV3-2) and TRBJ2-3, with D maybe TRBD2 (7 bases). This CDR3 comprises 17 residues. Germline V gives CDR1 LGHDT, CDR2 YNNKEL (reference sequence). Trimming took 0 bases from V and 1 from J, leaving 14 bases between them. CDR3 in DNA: TGTGCCAGCAGCCAAGATCCAGCGGGGACACGCACAGATACGCAGTATTTT. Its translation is CASSQDPAGTRTDTQYF.

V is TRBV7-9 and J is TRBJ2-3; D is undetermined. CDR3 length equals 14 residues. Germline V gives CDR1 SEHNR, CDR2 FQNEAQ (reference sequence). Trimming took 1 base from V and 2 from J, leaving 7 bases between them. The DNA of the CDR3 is TGTGCCAGCAGCTTAGTCCCGGACACAGATACGCAGTATTTT. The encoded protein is CASSLVPDTDTQYF.

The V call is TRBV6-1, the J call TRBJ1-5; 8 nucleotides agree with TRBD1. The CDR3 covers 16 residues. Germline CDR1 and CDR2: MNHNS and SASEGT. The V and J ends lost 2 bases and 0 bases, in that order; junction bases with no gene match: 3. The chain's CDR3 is CASSEPGGHSNQPQHF. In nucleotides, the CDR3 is TGTGCCAGCAGTGAACCAGGGGGCCATAGCAATCAGCCCCAGCATTTT.

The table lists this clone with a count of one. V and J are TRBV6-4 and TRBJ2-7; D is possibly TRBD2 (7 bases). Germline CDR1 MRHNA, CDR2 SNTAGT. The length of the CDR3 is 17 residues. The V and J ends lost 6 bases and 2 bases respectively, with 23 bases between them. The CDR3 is CASSDDLWGGATYEQYF. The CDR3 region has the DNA TGTGCCAGCAGCGACGATCTCTGGGGGGGCGCGACCTACGAGCAGTACTTC.

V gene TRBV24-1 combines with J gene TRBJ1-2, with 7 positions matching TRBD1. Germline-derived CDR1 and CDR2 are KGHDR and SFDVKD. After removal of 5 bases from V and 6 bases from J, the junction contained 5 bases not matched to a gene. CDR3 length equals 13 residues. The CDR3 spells CATSAGQRNGYTF. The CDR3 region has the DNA TGTGCCACCAGTGCGGGACAGAGGAATGGCTACACCTTC.

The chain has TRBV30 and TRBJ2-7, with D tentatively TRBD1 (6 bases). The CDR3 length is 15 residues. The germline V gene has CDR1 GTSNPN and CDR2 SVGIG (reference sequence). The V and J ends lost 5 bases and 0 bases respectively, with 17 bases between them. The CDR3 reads CAWSGDAGTSYEQYF. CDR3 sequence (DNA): TGTGCCTGGTCAGGGGACGCAGGGACCTCCTACGAGCAGTACTTC.

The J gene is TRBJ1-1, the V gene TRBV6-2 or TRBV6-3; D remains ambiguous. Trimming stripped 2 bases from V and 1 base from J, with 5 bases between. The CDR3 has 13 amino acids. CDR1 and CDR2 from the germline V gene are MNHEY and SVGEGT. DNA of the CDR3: TGTGCCAGCAGTTACCCCAGGAACACTGAAGCTTTCTTT. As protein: CASSYPRNTEAFF.

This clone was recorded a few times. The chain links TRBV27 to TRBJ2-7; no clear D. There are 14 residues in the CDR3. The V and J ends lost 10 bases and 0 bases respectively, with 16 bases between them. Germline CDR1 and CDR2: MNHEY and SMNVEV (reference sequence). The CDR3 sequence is CANPRIPSSYEQYF. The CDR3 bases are TGTGCCAACCCCCGGATCCCGAGCTCCTACGAGCAGTACTTC.

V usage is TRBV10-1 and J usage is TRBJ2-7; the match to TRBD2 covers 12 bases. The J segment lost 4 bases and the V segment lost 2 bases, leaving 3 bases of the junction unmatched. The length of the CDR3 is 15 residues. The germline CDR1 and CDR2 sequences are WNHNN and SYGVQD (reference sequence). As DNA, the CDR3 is TGCGCCAGCAGTGAGACGACTAGCGGGAGTTACGAGCAGTACTTC. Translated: CASSETTSGSYEQYF.

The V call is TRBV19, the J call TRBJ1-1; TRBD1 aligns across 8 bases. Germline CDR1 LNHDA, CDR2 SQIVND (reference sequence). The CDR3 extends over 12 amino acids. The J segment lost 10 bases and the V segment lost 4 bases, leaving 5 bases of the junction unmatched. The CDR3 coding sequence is TGTGCCAGTAGTACAGGACAGGGACGAGCTTTCTTT. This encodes CASSTGQGRAFF.

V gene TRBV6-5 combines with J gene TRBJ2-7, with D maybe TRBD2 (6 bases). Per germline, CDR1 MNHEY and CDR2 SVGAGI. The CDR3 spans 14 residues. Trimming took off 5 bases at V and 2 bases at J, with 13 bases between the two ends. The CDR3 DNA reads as TGTGCCAGCAGTCCCTACTCGGGAGCCTACGAGCAGTACTTC. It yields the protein CASSPYSGAYEQYF.

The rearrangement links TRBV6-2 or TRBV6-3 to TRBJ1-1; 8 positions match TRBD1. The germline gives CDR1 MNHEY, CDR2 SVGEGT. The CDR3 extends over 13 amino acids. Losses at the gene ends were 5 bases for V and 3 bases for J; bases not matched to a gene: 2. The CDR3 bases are TGTGCCAGCAGTGACAGGGGACACACTGAAGCTTTCTTT. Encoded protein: CASSDRGHTEAFF.

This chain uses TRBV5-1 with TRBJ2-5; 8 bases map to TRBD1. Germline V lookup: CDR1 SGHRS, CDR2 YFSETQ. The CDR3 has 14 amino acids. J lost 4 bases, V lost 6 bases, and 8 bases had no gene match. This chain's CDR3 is CASTSEDRAETQYF. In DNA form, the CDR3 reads TGCGCCAGCACCTCCGAGGACAGGGCAGAGACCCAGTACTTC.

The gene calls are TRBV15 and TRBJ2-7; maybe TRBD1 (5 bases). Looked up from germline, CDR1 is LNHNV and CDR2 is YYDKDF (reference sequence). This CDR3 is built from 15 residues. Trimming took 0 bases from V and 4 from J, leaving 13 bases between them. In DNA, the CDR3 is TGTGCCACCAGCAGAGATCGTGACAGTGCTTACGAGCAGTACTTC. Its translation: CATSRDRDSAYEQYF.

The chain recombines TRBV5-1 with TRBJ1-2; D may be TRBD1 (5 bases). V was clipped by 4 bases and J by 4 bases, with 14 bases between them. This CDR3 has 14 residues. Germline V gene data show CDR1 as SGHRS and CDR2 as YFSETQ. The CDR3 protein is CASSLQGDSYGYTF. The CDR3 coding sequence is TGCGCCAGCAGCCTCCAGGGCGATAGCTATGGCTACACCTTC.

Here the CDR3 reads CASSYAGNTEAFF. The CDR3 DNA is TGTGCCAGCAGTTACGCGGGGAACACTGAAGCTTTCTTT. The rearrangement uses TRBV6-5 and TRBJ1-1, with D hard to call. CDR1 is MNHEY and CDR2 is SVGAGI in the germline V gene. V was trimmed by 2 bases and J by 1 base, leaving 5 bases between them. The CDR3 loop spans 13 amino acids.

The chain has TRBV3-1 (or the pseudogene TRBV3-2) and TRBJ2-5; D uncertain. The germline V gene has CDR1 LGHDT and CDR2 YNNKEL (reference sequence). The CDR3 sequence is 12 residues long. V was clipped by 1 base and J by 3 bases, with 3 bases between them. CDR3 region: CASSQGEETQYF. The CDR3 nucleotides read TGTGCCAGCAGCCAAGGGGAAGAGACCCAGTACTTC.

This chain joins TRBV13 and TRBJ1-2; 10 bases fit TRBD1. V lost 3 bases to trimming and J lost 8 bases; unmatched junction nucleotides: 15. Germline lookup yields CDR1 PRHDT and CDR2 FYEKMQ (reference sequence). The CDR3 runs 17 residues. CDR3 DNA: TGTGCCAGCAGCTTGGGGACAGGGGAGGTTTTATCTAACGGCTACACCTTC. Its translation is CASSLGTGEVLSNGYTF.